One and the same sample provided the 15 T cell receptor beta chains below, sequenced in a study of read filtering for tumor transcriptome and immune sequencing. This library used roughly 400 ng RNA and molecular barcoded adaptors spanning alpha/delta and beta/gamma chains. One entry per CDR3 protein results from TCRdb running MiXCR on the reads. The profile covers 75,000 to 90,000 distinct CDR3 sequences, with approximately 13% appearing a single time and under 15% taken by the ten largest. What was sequenced was a population of CD138-negative cells sorted from bone marrow. The receptors were gathered from a donor at least 40 years old with multiple myeloma.

Many counts were recorded for this clonotype. V gene TRBV12-3 or TRBV12-4 combines with J gene TRBJ2-7, with D possibly matching TRBD2 (6 bases). V was shortened by 6 bases and J by 7 bases, with 19 bases between the two germline ends. The CDR3 has 14 residues. CDR3 sequence: CASSLVLALGEQYF. The DNA of the CDR3 is TGTGCCAGCAGCCTCGTGCTAGCGCTGGGAGAGCAGTACTTC.

The rearrangement joins TRBV2 to TRBJ1-5, with no clear D. This CDR3 is built from 16 residues. Germline V lookup: CDR1 SNHLY, CDR2 FYNNEI. Trimming took off 2 bases at V and 5 bases at J, with 16 bases between the two ends. The CDR3 here is CASSESAPGGDQPQHF. In DNA form, the CDR3 reads TGTGCCAGCAGTGAATCGGCCCCGGGAGGCGATCAGCCCCAGCATTTT.

This clonotype was detected a few times. A read error is possible here, since a much larger clone lies one base away. The chain couples TRBV2 to TRBJ2-2; D is uncertain. In germline, CDR1 is SNHLY, CDR2 FYNNEI. The CDR3 has 11 amino acids. Trimming took off 10 bases at V and 5 bases at J, with 8 bases between the two ends. The CDR3: CANKETGELFF. CDR3 sequence (DNA): TGTGCCAACAAAGAAACCGGGGAGCTGTTTTTT.

This clonotype was detected many times. The V gene is TRBV4-1, the J gene TRBJ2-3; 9 bases align to TRBD1. Per germline, CDR1 MGHRA and CDR2 YSYEKL. This CDR3 region has 18 residues. After removal of 0 bases from V and 4 bases from J, the junction contained 11 bases not matched to a gene. CDR3 residues: CASSQDPPGQGWSDTQYF. The CDR3 nucleotides are TGCGCCAGCAGCCAAGATCCCCCGGGACAGGGCTGGTCAGATACGCAGTATTTT.

As regards this clonotype: Since a much larger clone is just one base distant, this may be a read error. The CDR3 is CASSLVGGEQYF. The CDR3, as DNA: TGTGCCAGCAGCTTGGTAGGAGGCGAGCAGTACTTC. J is TRBJ2-7 and V is TRBV5-4; D perhaps matches TRBD2 (5 bases). Per the germline V gene, CDR1 is SGHNT and CDR2 is YYREEE (reference sequence). The CDR3 has 12 amino acids. The germline V and J ends were trimmed by 0 bases and 6 bases, with 7 bases remaining between them.

In its sample, this clonotype was seen many times. The gene calls are TRBV28 and TRBJ1-1, with unresolved D. Trimming took 6 bases from V and 0 from J, leaving 5 bases between them. The CDR3 extends over 12 amino acids. The germline V gene has CDR1 MDHEN and CDR2 SYDVKM. CDR3 amino acids: CASSTMNTEAFF. CDR3 sequence (DNA): TGTGCCAGCAGCACAATGAACACTGAAGCTTTCTTT.

Regarding this clonotype: A single base separates this from a much larger clone, so it may be a read error. The chain has TRBV25-1 and TRBJ2-7; weak D call: TRBD2 (5 bases). The CDR3 sequence is 15 residues long. Germline CDR1 reads MGHDK; CDR2 reads SYGVNS. The CDR3, as DNA: TGTGCCAGCGGTGAATCCGGAGGTCACTCCTACGAGCAGTACTTC. Protein sequence: CASGESGGHSYEQYF.

In its sample, this clonotype was seen many times. This sequence joins TRBV5-1 and TRBJ2-5; 7 bases match TRBD2. Germline loops: CDR1 SGHRS, CDR2 YFSETQ. Trimming took 0 bases from V and 3 from J; bases not matched to a gene: 5. This CDR3 contains 15 residues. The CDR3 DNA reads as TGCGCCAGCAGCTTGGGGTCTAGCGGAGAAGAGACCCAGTACTTC. Protein: CASSLGSSGEETQYF. The whole variable domain, filled in from reference TRBV5-1 and TRBJ2-5, reads KAGVTQTPRYLIKTRGQQVTLSCSPISGHRSVSWYQQTPGQGLQFLFEYFSETQRNKGNFPGRFSGRQFSNSRSEMNVSTLELGDSALYLCASSLGSSGEETQYFGPGTRLLVL.

The rearrangement links TRBV6-1 to TRBJ2-3; TRBD1 agrees at 8 bases. The germline V gene encodes CDR1 MNHNS and CDR2 SASEGT. There are 14 residues in the CDR3. V was clipped by 4 bases and J by 7 bases; unmatched bases: 7. The DNA for the CDR3 is TGTGCCAGCAGTGCGGGACAGGCCGAAAATACGCAGTATTTT. Translation: CASSAGQAENTQYF.

As to this clonotype: A much more abundant neighbour one base away suggests this may be a read error. This chain links TRBV12-3 or TRBV12-4 with TRBJ2-2; D tentatively reads TRBD1 or TRBD2 (5 bases each). CDR3 length: 15 amino acids. CDR3 sequence reads: CASSWGTDRPGELIF. For the CDR3, the DNA is TGTGCCAGCAGTTGGGGGACCGATCGACCCGGGGAGCTGATTTTT.

This chain uses TRBV6-6 with TRBJ2-1; D possibly corresponds to TRBD2 (6 bases). CDR1 MNHNY and CDR2 SVGAGI come from the germline V gene (reference sequence). With 2 bases removed from V and 2 bases from J, the gap between germline ends came to 7 bases. The CDR3 sequence is 14 residues long. CDR3 sequence: CASSYRGTYNEQFF. DNA of the CDR3: TGTGCCAGCAGTTACCGCGGGACCTACAATGAGCAGTTCTTC.

In its sample, this clonotype was seen many times. The CDR3 here is CASLTAGGEVSYNEQFF. CDR3 DNA sequence: TGCGCCAGCCTAACCGCGGGAGGGGAAGTCTCCTACAATGAGCAGTTCTTC. The chain has TRBV23-1 and TRBJ2-1, with TRBD2 identical over 9 bases. TRBV23-1 carries the ORF label, with uncertain function. V lost 8 bases, J lost 0 bases, and 11 bases stayed unmatched. The CDR3 has 17 amino acids.

This clonotype was observed many times. The rearrangement joins TRBV5-1 to TRBJ2-7; TRBD1 agrees at 10 bases. The germline V gene encodes CDR1 SGHRS and CDR2 YFSETQ. CDR3 size: 15 residues. The ends lost 0 bases at V and 2 bases at J; junction bases unmatched: 2. The CDR3 nucleotides read TGCGCCAGCAGCTTGGGTGGGACAGGGGCCTACGAGCAGTACTTC. Its translation: CASSLGGTGAYEQYF.

Concerning this clonotype: The germline gene is not matched at one end of the junction; a read error may be the cause. The genes are TRBV29-1 and TRBJ2-6, with D possibly matching TRBD1 (6 bases). The CDR3 spans 17 residues. Germline CDR1 is SQVTM and CDR2 is ANQGSEA. The CDR3 DNA reads TGCAGCGCCCTCCCGGTCCAGGGGTTCACTGGGGCCAACGTCCTGGCTTTC. Its protein is CSALPVQGFTGANVLAF.

The rearrangement links TRBV28 to TRBJ1-2, with D possibly TRBD1 on 6 matching bases. V was clipped by 6 bases and J by 4 bases, with 15 bases between them. The CDR3 contains 14 residues. Germline lookup yields CDR1 MDHEN and CDR2 SYDVKM. CDR3 sequence (DNA): TGTGCCAGCAGACTAACAGGGTTCGGCTATGGCTACACCTTC. It yields the protein CASRLTGFGYGYTF.